In its sample, the clone carrying this TCR beta chain was seen a few times. The antigen is unknown. TCR beta CDR3 sequences were amplified from RNA transcripts. RT-PCR in the first round (using the HTBI primer set) targeted the TCR CDR3. Via MiXCR, TCRdb re-called the multiplex PCR reads, giving one row per CDR3 protein. The table lists around 350,000 distinct CDR3 sequences, around 15% of them singletons. This record belongs to a study of T cells in Graves' hyperthyroidism and ophthalmopathy. Overall study findings and caveats: Blood also held most thyroid clonotypes expanded beyond 0.001. A 13 V-J model separated ophthalmopathy from stable hyperthyroidism. Model-based prediction identified ophthalmopathy a median 6.5 months prior to its onset.

Source material: blood. The origin of this receptor is a woman aged 60 to 75 with Graves' ophthalmopathy.

In DNA, the CDR3 is TGTGCCAGCAGCCGGAGGGCCGGAACCGGGGAGCTGTTTTTT. Its translation: CASSRRAGTGELFF. V gene TRBV6-1 combines with J gene TRBJ2-2; tentatively, D is TRBD2 (6 bases). The V end was cut by 6 bases, the J end by 5 bases, with 13 bases between. This CDR3 has 14 amino acids. CDR1 is MNHNS and CDR2 is SASEGT in the germline V gene.